Below, 10 T cell receptor beta chains from the same sample are listed, as sequenced in a study of chemoradiotherapy in HPV16-positive cancers. Sequencing used immunoSEQ multiplex PCR; TCRdb keeps in-frame clones, though not all of them. The sample has tens of thousands of clones, over 65% seen once; the top ten hold about 6%. The sequenced sample was blood, obtained from a patient who underwent chemoradiotherapy. The receptors derive from a human donor with HPV-associated anogenital cancer.

The V and J genes are TRBV5-6 and TRBJ1-1, with D unresolved. V shed 1 base and J shed 0 bases, with 4 bases lying between them. Germline CDR1 reads SGHDT; CDR2 reads YYEEEE. This CDR3 spans 13 amino acids. The CDR3 loop reads CASSLSMNTEAFF. CDR3 sequence (DNA): TGTGCCAGCAGCTTGTCAATGAACACTGAAGCTTTCTTT.

Only one count was recorded for this clone. This chain connects TRBV7-2 to TRBJ2-3; 8 nucleotides align to TRBD1. CDR1 and CDR2 from the germline V gene are SGHTA and FQGNSA. The V segment lost 3 bases and the J segment 0 bases; nucleotides outside the gene matches: 5. The CDR3 consists of 16 residues. As DNA, the CDR3 is TGTGCCAGCAGCTTGGACAGGGCCACTAGCACAGATACGCAGTATTTT. It encodes CASSLDRATSTDTQYF.

The chain has TRBV19 and TRBJ1-1, with D unresolved. The CDR3 contains 13 residues. Trimming took 3 bases from V and 1 from J, leaving 6 bases between them. Germline V lookup: CDR1 LNHDA, CDR2 SQIVND (reference sequence). Here the CDR3 reads CASSMIGNTEAFF. The CDR3 DNA reads TGTGCCAGTAGTATGATCGGGAACACTGAAGCTTTCTTT.

This sequence joins TRBV6-1 and TRBJ2-2; tentative D call: TRBD2 (6 bases). Germline values: CDR1 MNHNS, CDR2 SASEGT. V was pared by 5 bases and J by 6 bases, with 16 bases between. The CDR3 is 15 residues long. This CDR3 reads CASSSRGREAGELFF. The CDR3 nucleotides are TGTGCCAGCAGTTCACGCGGCAGGGAGGCCGGGGAGCTGTTTTTT.

Here the CDR3 DNA reads TGTGCCAGCTCACCACTTTCAGGGCACAATGAGCAGTTCTTC. This encodes CASSPLSGHNEQFF. The chain couples TRBV18 to TRBJ2-1, with D possibly being TRBD1 (5 bases). This CDR3 comprises 14 residues. Germline V CDR1 and CDR2: KGHSH, LQKENI. V lost 1 base to trimming and J lost 5 bases, with 9 bases between them.

The rearrangement links TRBV30 to TRBJ2-3; 13 bases are shared with TRBD2. Trimming at V came to 5 bases and at J to 3 bases, leaving 2 bases not matched to a gene. Germline values: CDR1 GTSNPN, CDR2 SVGIG (reference sequence). The CDR3 is 14 amino acids. The CDR3 loop reads CAWETSGGTDTQYF. Written as DNA, the CDR3 is TGTGCCTGGGAGACTAGCGGGGGGACAGATACGCAGTATTTT.

V and J are TRBV19 and TRBJ1-1; D is ambiguous. Looked up from germline, CDR1 is LNHDA and CDR2 is SQIVND (reference sequence). This CDR3 is 14 amino acids long. The germline V and J ends were trimmed by 4 bases and 5 bases, with 14 bases remaining between them. Here the CDR3 reads CASSKGWGETEAFF. CDR3 in DNA: TGTGCCAGTAGTAAAGGGTGGGGTGAAACTGAAGCTTTCTTT.

This clone was seen once. CDR3 protein: CASSSDAGAGRGYTF. The CDR3 bases are TGCGCCAGCAGCTCGGACGCAGGGGCGGGCCGCGGCTACACCTTC. The chain links TRBV5-1 to TRBJ1-2, with D maybe TRBD1 (6 bases). Per germline, CDR1 SGHRS and CDR2 YFSETQ. The CDR3 runs to 15 residues. V lost 3 bases to trimming and J lost 8 bases, with 20 bases between them. Together with reference TRBV5-1 and TRBJ1-2, the CDR3 gives the full variable domain: KAGVTQTPRYLIKTRGQQVTLSCSPISGHRSVSWYQQTPGQGLQFLFEYFSETQRNKGNFPGRFSGRQFSNSRSEMNVSTLELGDSALYLCASSSDAGAGRGYTFGSGTRLTVV.

This sequence joins TRBV25-1 and TRBJ1-3; 7 bases agree with TRBD1. Germline CDR1 and CDR2: MGHDK and SYGVNS. Losses at the gene ends were 3 bases for V and 4 bases for J; bases not matched to a gene: 6. CDR3 length: 15 amino acids. The CDR3 region is CASSDRGGAGNTIYF. The CDR3 nucleotides read TGTGCCAGCAGTGATCGAGGGGGCGCGGGAAACACCATATATTTT.

This sequence joins TRBV2 and TRBJ1-4, with D maybe TRBD1 (5 bases). The V end was cut by 7 bases, the J end by 6 bases, with 9 bases between. This CDR3 is built from 12 residues. Germline CDR1 is SNHLY and CDR2 is FYNNEI. The CDR3 loop reads CASMGRDEKLFF. The CDR3 nucleotides are TGTGCCAGCATGGGCAGGGATGAAAAACTGTTTTTT.